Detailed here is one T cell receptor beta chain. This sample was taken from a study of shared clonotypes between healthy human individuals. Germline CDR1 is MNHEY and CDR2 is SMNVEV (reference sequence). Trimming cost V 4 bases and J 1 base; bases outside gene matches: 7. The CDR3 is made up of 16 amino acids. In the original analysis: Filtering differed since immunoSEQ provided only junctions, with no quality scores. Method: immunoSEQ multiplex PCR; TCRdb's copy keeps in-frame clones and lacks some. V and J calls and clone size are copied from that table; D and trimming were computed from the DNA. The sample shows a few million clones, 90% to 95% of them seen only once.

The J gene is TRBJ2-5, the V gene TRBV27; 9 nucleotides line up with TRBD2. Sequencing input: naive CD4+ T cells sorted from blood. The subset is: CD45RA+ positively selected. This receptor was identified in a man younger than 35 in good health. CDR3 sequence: CASSSYGAGGQETQYF. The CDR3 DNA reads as TGTGCCAGCAGTTCTTATGGAGCGGGGGGCCAAGAGACCCAGTACTTC.